Below are 9 T cell receptor beta chains sequenced from a single sample in a study of cytomegalovirus exposure and HLA in healthy donors. The PCR contained 60 Vbeta and 13 Jbeta primers. Produced via immunoSEQ multiplex PCR; TCRdb's table is partial and in-frame only. The repertoire holds 200,000 or so clones, with roughly 80% as singletons. The sequenced material came from PBMCs. The receptor set was obtained from a woman aged 25 to 39 in good health and CMV-seropositive.

CDR3 in DNA: TGTGCCTGGAGTGTAGGGGCCAGGGGTGATCAGCCCCAGCATTTT. It is translated as CAWSVGARGDQPQHF. V is TRBV30 and J is TRBJ1-5; tentatively, D is TRBD1 (6 bases). The CDR3 has 15 amino acids. Trimming took off 0 bases at V and 5 bases at J, with 14 bases between the two ends. The V gene's germline CDR1 is GTSNPN and CDR2 SVGIG (reference sequence). Variable domain in full (rest from reference TRBV30 and TRBJ1-5): SQTIHQWPATLVQPVGSPLSLECTVEGTSNPNLYWYRQAAGRGLQLLFYSVGIGQISSEVPQNLSASRPQDRQFILSSKKLLLSDSGFYLCAWSVGARGDQPQHFGDGTRLSIL.

The chain has TRBV6-1 and TRBJ1-4, with 9 bases matching TRBD1. The CDR3 sequence is 15 residues long. The V gene end was trimmed by 4 bases and the J gene end by 5 bases; junction bases not matched to a gene: 5. Germline CDR1 is MNHNS and CDR2 is SASEGT. CDR3 residues: CASSGAGTGNEKLFF. The CDR3 nucleotides are TGTGCCAGCAGTGGCGCCGGGACAGGGAATGAAAAACTGTTTTTT.

The chain uses TRBV9 and TRBJ2-3; 7 bases line up with TRBD2. The CDR3 spans 15 residues. CDR1 and CDR2 from the germline V gene are SGDLS and YYNGEE. V lost 3 bases, J lost 1 base, and 5 bases stayed unmatched. CDR3 in amino acids: CASSARGWGTDTQYF. CDR3 in DNA: TGTGCCAGCAGCGCGCGGGGGTGGGGCACAGATACGCAGTATTTT.

V usage is TRBV29-1 and J usage is TRBJ2-3; 9 nucleotides match TRBD1. Germline CDR1 reads SQVTM; CDR2 reads ANQGSEA. CDR3 size: 16 residues. J gave up 4 bases and V 7 bases, and 15 bases lay outside the gene matches. CDR3 amino acids: CSGRGGGTGIPDTQYF. Written as DNA, the CDR3 is TGCAGCGGCAGGGGGGGCGGGACAGGGATTCCAGATACGCAGTATTTT.

The V and J genes are TRBV30 and TRBJ1-5; D gene uncertain. Germline V gives CDR1 GTSNPN, CDR2 SVGIG (reference sequence). The CDR3 loop spans 13 amino acids. The V end was cut by 1 base, the J end by 6 bases, with 10 bases between. In nucleotides, the CDR3 is TGTGCCTGGAGTGGACTTCCCGGTCAGCCCCAGCATTTT. Its protein product is CAWSGLPGQPQHF.

The chain is built from TRBV18 and TRBJ2-5, with 10 bases aligning to TRBD1. Germline CDR1 and CDR2: KGHSH and LQKENI. There are 14 residues in the CDR3. J gave up 2 bases and V 10 bases, and 7 bases lay outside the gene matches. The CDR3 protein is CATRTGGPQETQYF. CDR3 nucleotide sequence: TGTGCCACCCGGACAGGGGGGCCTCAAGAGACCCAGTACTTC.

The V call is TRBV30, the J call TRBJ1-2, with D possibly being TRBD1 (5 bases). Trimming pared 3 bases from V and 4 bases from J, leaving 15 bases between. Germline V gene data show CDR1 as GTSNPN and CDR2 as SVGIG (reference sequence). The CDR3 consists of 14 residues. The CDR3 DNA is TGTGCCTGGAGGCCCGGACACTCTGGCTATGGCTACACCTTC. Its translation: CAWRPGHSGYGYTF.

The V gene is TRBV27, the J gene TRBJ1-3; weak D call: TRBD1 (5 bases). This CDR3 comprises 16 residues. The V and J ends lost 6 bases and 0 bases respectively, with 15 bases between them. Germline CDR1 reads MNHEY; CDR2 reads SMNVEV (reference sequence). The CDR3 region has the DNA TGTGCCAGCAGCCCCGGGGGGGTACTCTCTGGAAACACCATATATTTT. It encodes CASSPGGVLSGNTIYF.

The J gene is TRBJ1-6, the V gene TRBV16; D is undetermined. V was pared by 1 base and J by 8 bases, with 18 bases between. The CDR3 totals 17 residues. Germline values: CDR1 KGHSY, CDR2 FQNENV. CDR3 in DNA: TGTGCCAGCAGCCAATGGAGGCGGGAGGTGCGGTATTCACCCCTCCACTTT. It translates to CASSQWRREVRYSPLHF.